This TCR beta chain appears in the sequencing data of a study of identical twins (dated by TCRdb to the mid-2010s). Describing the broader study: The study deep-sequenced TCR alpha and beta repertoires from monozygotic twins, unrelated adults of various ages and cord blood to test whether fetal clonotypes persist. To rule out contamination, replicate twin experiments were performed at different times with different library preparation protocols.

All donors were healthy Caucasians. As for this clonotype: Its target antigen remains unknown. No much larger clonotype is one base removed from it; base qualities were not supplied.

Study-wide findings and limitations: The excess sharing between twins in beta out-of-frame sequences was weaker because fewer shared sequences reduced the signal-to-noise ratio. Because the same donors could not be followed over many years, the conclusions depended on cross-sectional statistical analysis. Compared with coincidental sharing between unrelated individuals, an excess of low generation-probability sequences was observed among out-of-frame TCR alpha sequences shared between twins. Invariant T cells such as MAIT and iNKT could partly confound zero-insertion analyses, though diverse VJ usage argued against this for most clonotypes. In monozygotic twins, out-of-frame TCR alpha sharing was systematically underestimated by recombination models, although the models agreed with sharing between unrelated individuals. Abundant cord blood beta clonotypes carried fewer insertions; young adult naive repertoires showed a weaker similar trend, while memory repertoires showed none.

The CDR3, from cysteine to phenylalanine, totals 14 residues. Only CDR3 DNA is held: 42 bases, read in frame from base 1. In the germline V gene, CDR1 corresponds to SGHRS and CDR2 to YFSETQ. A distance of 9 bases separates the germline ends of V and J, which lose 0 bases and 5 bases respectively. Library construction relied on 5' RACE. For sequencing, an Illumina HiSeq 2000 was employed. A universal primer binding site was introduced by template switching, and a unique molecular identifier was present in the final cDNA, enabling accurate counting of TCR cDNA molecules. First-strand cDNA for TCR alpha and beta chains was synthesized from specific primers in the conserved constant-segment region. To control for contamination, each cDNA library was double barcoded with a SMART-Mk sample barcode plus Illumina barcodes. TruSeq adapter sequences along with Illumina sample barcodes were introduced in two successive PCR steps. TCR alpha and beta cDNA libraries were sequenced on the Illumina HiSeq platform with custom primers. In the original analysis: MiGEC was used to process raw reads and extract unique molecular identifiers, and MiXCR was used to find CDR3 positions. For each individual, recombination models were inferred using an EM algorithm with the repgenHMM and IGoR tools. Shared clonotype analysis was performed with the tcR package in R, normalizing sharing by the product of cloneset sizes. To study raw recombination free of thymic and clonal selection effects, out-of-frame nonproductive sequences were analyzed. TCRdb itself trimmed the public reads at Q25 with fastp, ran MiXCR and retained productive beta chains. For every CDR3 protein sequence, its rows merge into one entry that carries the most common genes and DNA. Here the V and J calls rest on TCRdb's processing, not on the authors' analysis. Recorded for this sample are some 1,600,000 distinct CDR3 sequences; more than 30% of them occurred a single time. The ten largest clones add up to about 0.3% of the sample.

The receptor chain draws on TRBV5-1 and TRBJ2-1, with no confidently assigned D gene. The sequence came from a newborn girl in good health. The sample was cord blood. The CDR3 protein: CASSLEHLDNEQFF. The DNA is as follows: TGCGCCAGCAGCTTGGAGCATCTGGACAATGAGCAGTTCTTC.